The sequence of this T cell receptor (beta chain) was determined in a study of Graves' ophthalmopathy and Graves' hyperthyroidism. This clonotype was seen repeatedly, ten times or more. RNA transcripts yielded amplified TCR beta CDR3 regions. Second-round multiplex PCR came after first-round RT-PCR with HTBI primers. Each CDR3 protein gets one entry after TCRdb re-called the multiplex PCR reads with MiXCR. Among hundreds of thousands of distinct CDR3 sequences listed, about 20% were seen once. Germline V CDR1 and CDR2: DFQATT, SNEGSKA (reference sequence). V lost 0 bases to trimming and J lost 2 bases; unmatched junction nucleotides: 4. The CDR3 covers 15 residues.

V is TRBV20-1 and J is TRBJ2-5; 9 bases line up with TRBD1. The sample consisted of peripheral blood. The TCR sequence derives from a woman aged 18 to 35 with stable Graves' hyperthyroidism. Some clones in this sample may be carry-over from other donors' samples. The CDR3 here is CSARDLTGGQETQYF. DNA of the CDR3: TGCAGTGCTAGAGACTTGACAGGGGGACAAGAGACCCAGTACTTC.